The 3 T cell receptor beta chains in this list originate from one sample, sequenced in a study of CD8+ T cells in alopecia areata. Treatment defined: oral pan-JAK inhibitor, 5-10 mg twice daily. Isolated RNA was reverse transcribed into cDNA used as the sequencing template. Profiled with immunoSEQ multiplex PCR; TCRdb holds only in-frame clones, not every one. The sample yields over 85,000 clones, more than 55% seen once. This specimen was CD8+ T cells sorted from blood, taken at week 4, from a patient treated with tofacitinib. The receptors stem from a human donor with alopecia areata.

The chain combines TRBV5-1 with TRBJ2-7; 13 bases line up with TRBD2. The V segment lost 4 bases and the J segment 2 bases; nucleotides outside the gene matches: 3. Germline CDR1 reads SGHRS; CDR2 reads YFSETQ. There are 15 residues in the CDR3. CDR3: CASSMTSGGTYEQYF. The CDR3 region has the DNA TGCGCCAGCAGCATGACTAGCGGGGGGACCTACGAGCAGTACTTC.

This clone has only one observation. The chain couples TRBV11-2 to TRBJ2-3; D is unclear. V was shortened by 7 bases and J by 5 bases, with 10 bases between the two germline ends. This CDR3 is 12 amino acids long. Germline V gives CDR1 SGHAT, CDR2 FQNNGV. The CDR3 spells CASNGPEDTQYF. The CDR3 nucleotides are TGTGCCAGCAACGGGCCTGAAGATACGCAGTATTTT.

The rearrangement joins TRBV29-1 to TRBJ1-2; possibly TRBD1 for D (6 bases). V was pared by 5 bases and J by 6 bases, with 13 bases between. The germline gives CDR1 SQVTM, CDR2 ANQGSEA. The CDR3 spans 12 residues. CDR3 coding DNA: TGCAGCGTTTGGTACAGGGAGGATGGCTACACCTTC. Its translation is CSVWYREDGYTF.